The clone carrying this T cell receptor (beta chain) was detected only a few times. Its target is not known. The authors reverse transcribed all of the isolated RNA, so sequencing captured expressed TCRB transcripts. The average read count of naive, central memory and regulatory T cell samples was around 3.8 million. Here immunoSEQ multiplex PCR was the method, and the copy in TCRdb shows in-frame clones only, minus some. The data hold roughly 340,000 clones, with about 14% observed a single time. Via CD45RO/CCR7/CD25/CD127/CD95/CD27, cells of the CD4+ naive, central memory, regulatory and stem cell-like memory subsets were sorted. The data were taken from a study of beta chain features in type 1 diabetes. Study-wide results and caveats: For Type 1 diabetes patients, all four CD4+ subsets carried TCRB CDR3s that were moderately but significantly shorter. Individuals with type 1 diabetes displayed fewer insertions and more deletions at VDJ junctions. Across patients, naive, central memory and Treg TCRB repertoires exhibited apparently greater similarity than was observed across healthy donors.

Sequenced sample: naive CD4+ T cells from blood. This TCR derives from a woman between 18 and 29 years old with type 1 diabetes.

The CDR3 nucleotides read TGCGCCAGCAGTAAGGGACATGGAGCTTTCTTT. Translating gives CASSKGHGAFF. This chain links TRBV10-2 with TRBJ1-1; maybe TRBD1 (6 bases). The CDR3 loop spans 11 amino acids. CDR1 and CDR2 (germline): WSHSY, SAAADI. The V end was cut by 5 bases, the J end by 10 bases, with 11 bases between.